This is a list of T cell receptor beta chains from one sample in a study of regulatory T cells in long-lasting Graves disease. TCRdb re-analysed the multiplex PCR reads in MiXCR, keeping a single row per CDR3 protein. The table includes about 470,000 distinct CDR3 sequences, roughly 20% detected once. Source: peripheral blood mononuclear cells (PBMCs), taken when the disease was refractory, from a patient treated with antithyroid drugs. The receptors were sampled from a female donor with Graves disease. CDR3s include the opening cysteine and the closing phenylalanine or tryptophan. Fields, in order: clone size, V gene, D gene, J gene, CDR3 protein, CDR3 DNA. The D gene is left open where the match is weak. Not all rows give a size; the values are once, few, many and, for expanded clones, a class.

size: many
V: TRBV7-8
D: TRBD2
J: TRBJ2-5
CDR3: CASRPTGTSDRETQYF
DNA: TGTGCCAGCAGACCAACCGGGACTAGCGACCGGGAGACCCAGTACTTC

size: many
V: TRBV11-1
D: TRBD1
J: TRBJ1-6
CDR3: CASSLGGQKNSPLHF
DNA: TGTGCCAGCAGCCTCGGGGGACAGAAAAATTCACCCCTCCACTTT

size: -
V: TRBV13
D: -
J: TRBJ1-3
CDR3: CASSLGFSSGNTIYF
DNA: TGTGCCAGCAGCTTAGGGTTTAGCTCTGGAAACACCATATATTTT

size: many
V: TRBV7-9
D: TRBD1
J: TRBJ1-1
CDR3: CASSLALQGPEAFF
DNA: TGTGCCAGCAGCTTAGCGCTACAGGGGCCTGAAGCTTTCTTT

size: few
V: TRBV7-2
D: -
J: TRBJ2-7
CDR3: CASSIGQNSYEQYF
DNA: TGTGCCAGCAGCATCGGACAGAACTCCTACGAGCAGTACTTC

size: -
V: TRBV7-9
D: TRBD1
J: TRBJ2-2
CDR3: CASSPDRSNTGELFF
DNA: TGTGCCAGCAGCCCGGACAGGTCGAACACCGGGGAGCTGTTTTTT

size: many
V: TRBV19
D: -
J: TRBJ1-4
CDR3: CASSILAGLFSEKLFF
DNA: TGTGCCAGTAGTATCCTCGCGGGCCTCTTCAGTGAAAAACTGTTTTTT

size: few
V: TRBV7-9
D: -
J: TRBJ1-1
CDR3: CASSVPARTDMNTEAFF
DNA: TGTGCCAGCAGCGTCCCGGCGAGGACAGATATGAACACTGAAGCTTTCTTT

size: -
V: TRBV30
D: -
J: TRBJ2-7
CDR3: CAWSVGRGRSYEQYF
DNA: TGTGCCTGGAGTGTCGGAAGGGGAAGGTCCTACGAGCAGTACTTC

size: -
V: TRBV6-2/TRBV6-3
D: -
J: TRBJ2-7
CDR3: CASSYGDGSYEQYF
DNA: TGTGCCAGCAGTTACGGGGACGGATCCTACGAGCAGTACTTC

size: many
V: TRBV10-3
D: -
J: TRBJ2-5
CDR3: CAISRGMETQYF
DNA: TGTGCCATCAGCAGGGGAATGGAGACCCAGTACTTC

size: many
V: TRBV28
D: TRBD2
J: TRBJ2-7
CDR3: CASSSNGRASEQYF
DNA: TGTGCCAGCAGTTCAAACGGGAGGGCCTCCGAGCAGTACTTC

size: -
V: TRBV5-5
D: TRBD1
J: TRBJ2-7
CDR3: CASSWGQSKGSYEQYF
DNA: TGTGCCAGCAGCTGGGGACAGTCGAAAGGGTCCTACGAGCAGTACTTC

size: -
V: TRBV29-1
D: -
J: TRBJ1-1
CDR3: CSAEIGGTEAFF
DNA: TGCAGCGCTGAAATCGGTGGCACTGAAGCTTTCTTT

size: many
V: TRBV2
D: -
J: TRBJ1-1
CDR3: CASRDGRSGMNTEAFF
DNA: TGTGCCAGCAGAGATGGGAGGTCTGGTATGAACACTGAAGCTTTCTTT

size: many
V: TRBV7-2
D: TRBD1
J: TRBJ1-5
CDR3: CASSETGGAWNQPQHF
DNA: TGTGCCAGCAGCGAAACAGGGGGCGCGTGGAATCAGCCCCAGCATTTT

size: few
V: TRBV29-1
D: -
J: TRBJ2-7
CDR3: CSVGGDIFTSEQYF
DNA: TGCAGCGTTGGGGGGGACATTTTTACGAGTGAGCAGTACTTC

size: -
V: TRBV11-2
D: -
J: TRBJ2-2
CDR3: CPQEVGFSGELFF
DNA: TGTCCCCAGGAGGTTGGGTTTTCCGGGGAGCTGTTTTTT

size: -
V: TRBV5-1
D: -
J: TRBJ1-4
CDR3: CASSSGRGMRGNEKLFF
DNA: TGCGCCAGCAGCTCCGGGCGGGGGATGAGAGGGAATGAAAAACTGTTTTTT

size: few
V: TRBV3-1
D: -
J: TRBJ2-2
CDR3: CASSYRVRWNTGELFF
DNA: TGTGCCAGCAGCTACAGGGTTCGGTGGAACACCGGGGAGCTGTTTTTT

size: many
V: TRBV10-3
D: TRBD2
J: TRBJ2-2
CDR3: CAIKRTSLTTGELFF
DNA: TGTGCCATCAAAAGGACTAGCTTAACCACCGGGGAGCTGTTTTTT

size: many
V: TRBV3-1
D: -
J: TRBJ2-5
CDR3: CASSHGGETQYF
DNA: TGTGCCAGCAGTCACGGGGGAGAGACCCAGTACTTC

size: -
V: TRBV20-1
D: TRBD2
J: TRBJ2-6
CDR3: CSARRLAGDSGANVLTF
DNA: TGCAGTGCTAGGCGACTAGCGGGGGACTCTGGGGCCAACGTCCTGACTTTC

size: -
V: TRBV20-1
D: -
J: TRBJ2-3
CDR3: CSAGGRQVSRDTQYF
DNA: TGCAGTGCTGGAGGTCGGCAGGTGTCAAGGGATACGCAGTATTTT

size: many
V: TRBV27
D: -
J: TRBJ1-1
CDR3: CASSTFQGKVEAFF
DNA: TGTGCCAGCAGTACTTTTCAGGGGAAGGTTGAAGCTTTCTTT

size: many
V: TRBV28
D: -
J: TRBJ1-5
CDR3: CASSSALASDVSDQPQHF
DNA: TGTGCCAGCAGTTCAGCCCTCGCTTCGGATGTTTCCGATCAGCCCCAGCATTTT

size: few
V: TRBV7-9
D: -
J: TRBJ1-1
CDR3: CASGGQSRTEAFF
DNA: TGTGCCAGCGGCGGACAGTCGCGAACTGAAGCTTTCTTT

size: few
V: TRBV28
D: TRBD2
J: TRBJ2-7
CDR3: CASTRRSGRVGTYEQYF
DNA: TGTGCCAGCACTCGTAGGAGCGGGAGGGTCGGCACCTACGAGCAGTACTTC

size: -
V: TRBV6-1
D: -
J: TRBJ2-5
CDR3: CASSGVGWETQYF
DNA: TGTGCCAGCAGTGGGGTGGGCTGGGAGACCCAGTACTTC

size: -
V: TRBV20-1
D: TRBD1
J: TRBJ1-1
CDR3: CSASLGTGRTEAFF
DNA: TGCAGTGCTAGTCTCGGGACAGGGCGGACTGAAGCTTTCTTT

size: -
V: TRBV10-1
D: TRBD1
J: TRBJ2-7
CDR3: CASSESGQGGDLLNF
DNA: TGCGCCAGCAGTGAGTCGGGACAGGGTGGGGACCTACTTAACTTC

size: few
V: TRBV5-4
D: -
J: TRBJ1-1
CDR3: CASSLFPGDTEAFF
DNA: TGTGCCAGCAGCTTGTTCCCAGGAGACACTGAAGCTTTCTTT

size: many
V: TRBV18
D: TRBD1
J: TRBJ1-5
CDR3: CASSRDRQRNQPQHF
DNA: TGTGCCAGCTCTCGGGACAGACAAAGGAATCAGCCCCAGCATTTT

size: -
V: TRBV10-3
D: -
J: TRBJ1-2
CDR3: CAISELSNLGTGGYTF
DNA: TGTGCCATCAGTGAGTTGAGTAACCTCGGTACGGGGGGCTACACCTTC

size: -
V: TRBV5-4
D: TRBD2
J: TRBJ2-5
CDR3: CASSPTSGEETQYF
DNA: TGTGCCAGCAGCCCGACTAGCGGAGAAGAGACCCAGTACTTC

size: few
V: TRBV6-1
D: -
J: TRBJ1-4
CDR3: CASSEIWGRGANEKLFF
DNA: TGTGCCAGCAGTGAAATATGGGGGAGAGGAGCTAATGAAAAACTGTTTTTT

size: many
V: TRBV28
D: -
J: TRBJ1-2
CDR3: CASSSNDGMPSNYGYTF
DNA: TGTGCCAGCAGCTCCAATGATGGCATGCCTTCTAACTATGGCTACACCTTC

size: few
V: TRBV18
D: TRBD1
J: TRBJ1-6
CDR3: CASSPGTGGASPLHF
DNA: TGTGCCAGCTCACCAGGGACAGGGGGAGCTTCACCCCTCCACTTT

size: many
V: TRBV20-1
D: -
J: TRBJ2-7
CDR3: CSGAAAGSYEQYF
DNA: TGCAGTGGGGCGGCCGCGGGGTCCTACGAGCAGTACTTC

size: -
V: TRBV6-1
D: -
J: TRBJ1-1
CDR3: CASRTQRGDTEAFF
DNA: TGTGCCAGCAGGACACAGCGGGGGGACACTGAAGCTTTCTTT

size: -
V: TRBV5-1
D: TRBD2
J: TRBJ2-3
CDR3: CASSAGVAGGADTQYF
DNA: TGCGCCAGCAGCGCAGGGGTAGCGGGAGGGGCAGATACGCAGTATTTT

size: -
V: TRBV6-2/TRBV6-3
D: -
J: TRBJ1-2
CDR3: CASSYSPAKYGYTF
DNA: TGTGCCAGCAGTTACTCTCCAGCCAAATATGGCTACACCTTC

size: few
V: TRBV19
D: TRBD2
J: TRBJ2-7
CDR3: CASRRGGNEQYF
DNA: TGTGCCAGTAGACGGGGGGGAAACGAGCAGTACTTC

size: few
V: TRBV6-2/TRBV6-3
D: TRBD2
J: TRBJ2-7
CDR3: CASSYGRGGYEQYF
DNA: TGTGCCAGCAGTTACGGTAGGGGAGGGTACGAGCAGTACTTC

size: few
V: TRBV30
D: -
J: TRBJ1-1
CDR3: CAWSPFTEAFF
DNA: TGTGCCTGGAGCCCCTTCACTGAAGCTTTCTTT

size: -
V: TRBV28
D: TRBD1
J: TRBJ2-7
CDR3: CASSFNLRDRGTYEQYF
DNA: TGTGCCAGCAGTTTCAACCTCCGGGACAGGGGAACCTACGAGCAGTACTTC

size: -
V: TRBV7-9
D: -
J: TRBJ1-6
CDR3: CASSVPGPLHF
DNA: TGTGCCAGCAGCGTACCGGGTCCCCTCCACTTT